Listed below are T cell receptor beta chains from one sample, sequenced in a study of CD8+ T cells in alopecia areata. Data came from immunoSEQ multiplex PCR; TCRdb stores just in-frame clones and leaves some out. The table has about 200,000 clones, 35% to 45% seen once. The sequencing here drew on CD4+ T cells sorted from blood, taken at approximately week 31, from a patient treated with tofacitinib. All receptors derive from a human donor with alopecia areata. CDR3s include the opening cysteine and the closing phenylalanine or tryptophan. A D gene is named only where the DNA matches it firmly. Expanded clones get a size class; other rows say once, few or many, or leave the size out.

v_gene: TRBV6-1; j_gene: TRBJ1-2; d_gene: .; abundance: .; CDR3aa: CASSEFSRTTYLDYGYTF; CDR3nt: TGTGCCAGCAGTGAATTCTCCCGGACAACCTACCTAGACTATGGCTACACCTTC
v_gene: TRBV6-5; j_gene: TRBJ2-7; d_gene: .; abundance: .; CDR3aa: CASSYDDRTGEQYF; CDR3nt: TGTGCCAGCAGTTACGACGACAGGACGGGGGAGCAGTACTTC
v_gene: TRBV7-9; j_gene: TRBJ1-5; d_gene: .; abundance: once; CDR3aa: CASSSARDQPQHF; CDR3nt: TGTGCCAGCAGCTCGGCCAGAGATCAGCCCCAGCATTTT
v_gene: TRBV7-8; j_gene: TRBJ1-5; d_gene: .; abundance: .; CDR3aa: CASTSNVGGTQPQHF; CDR3nt: TGTGCCAGCACCTCCAATGTGGGAGGTACACAGCCCCAGCATTTT
v_gene: TRBV6-1; j_gene: TRBJ2-1; d_gene: TRBD1; abundance: .; CDR3aa: CASSEGGQGKNEQFF; CDR3nt: TGTGCCAGCAGTGAAGGAGGACAGGGGAAAAATGAGCAGTTCTTC
v_gene: TRBV9; j_gene: TRBJ1-5; d_gene: .; abundance: .; CDR3aa: CASSATTGRGNQPQHF; CDR3nt: TGTGCCAGCAGCGCGACGACAGGTCGCGGCAATCAGCCCCAGCATTTT
v_gene: TRBV14; j_gene: TRBJ2-1; d_gene: .; abundance: few; CDR3aa: CASQRPRGVYNEQFF; CDR3nt: TGTGCCAGCCAAAGACCTCGTGGGGTCTACAATGAGCAGTTCTTC
v_gene: TRBV7-2; j_gene: TRBJ2-7; d_gene: .; abundance: .; CDR3aa: CASSFRQTPYEQYF; CDR3nt: TGTGCCAGCAGCTTTAGACAGACCCCCTACGAGCAGTACTTC
v_gene: TRBV30; j_gene: TRBJ2-2; d_gene: TRBD1; abundance: few; CDR3aa: CAWSVQGRGRTGELFF; CDR3nt: TGTGCCTGGAGTGTACAAGGAAGGGGGCGAACCGGGGAGCTGTTTTTT
v_gene: TRBV7-2; j_gene: TRBJ1-6; d_gene: TRBD1; abundance: .; CDR3aa: CASSSQYLYRGIANSPLHF; CDR3nt: TGTGCCAGCAGCTCCCAATATCTATACAGGGGAATCGCCAATTCACCCCTCCACTTT
v_gene: TRBV6-1; j_gene: TRBJ2-4; d_gene: .; abundance: few; CDR3aa: CASSGGNIQYF; CDR3nt: TGTGCCAGCAGTGGAGGAAACATTCAGTACTTC
v_gene: TRBV18; j_gene: TRBJ1-1; d_gene: .; abundance: few; CDR3aa: CASSPRGEVNTEAFF; CDR3nt: TGTGCCAGCTCACCCAGAGGGGAGGTAAACACTGAAGCTTTCTTT
v_gene: TRBV2; j_gene: TRBJ1-3; d_gene: .; abundance: few; CDR3aa: CASSENAPNADTIYF; CDR3nt: TGTGCCAGCAGTGAAAATGCCCCCAATGCCGACACCATATATTTT
v_gene: TRBV7-9; j_gene: TRBJ2-7; d_gene: .; abundance: many; CDR3aa: CASSPRLVYEQYF; CDR3nt: TGTGCCAGCAGCCCCAGACTAGTCTACGAGCAGTACTTC
v_gene: TRBV29-1; j_gene: TRBJ1-2; d_gene: .; abundance: .; CDR3aa: CSVAGGQQDYGYTF; CDR3nt: TGCAGCGTTGCTGGGGGCCAGCAGGACTATGGCTACACCTTC
v_gene: TRBV2; j_gene: TRBJ2-3; d_gene: TRBD2; abundance: few; CDR3aa: CASSGGYGDTQYF; CDR3nt: TGTGCCAGCAGCGGGGGGTACGGAGATACGCAGTATTTT
v_gene: TRBV7-9; j_gene: TRBJ1-1; d_gene: .; abundance: few; CDR3aa: CASSFMNTEAFF; CDR3nt: TGTGCCAGCAGCTTTATGAACACTGAAGCTTTCTTT
v_gene: TRBV15; j_gene: TRBJ2-5; d_gene: .; abundance: .; CDR3aa: CATSRDIGRIETQYF; CDR3nt: TGTGCCACCAGCAGAGATATAGGCAGGATAGAGACCCAGTACTTC
v_gene: TRBV2; j_gene: TRBJ2-2; d_gene: TRBD2; abundance: few; CDR3aa: CASSGGLRNTGELFF; CDR3nt: TGTGCCAGCAGTGGGGGACTAAGGAACACCGGGGAGCTGTTTTTT
v_gene: TRBV30; j_gene: TRBJ1-5; d_gene: .; abundance: few; CDR3aa: CAWSVHGGNQPQHF; CDR3nt: TGTGCCTGGAGTGTACATGGGGGCAATCAGCCCCAGCATTTT
v_gene: TRBV2; j_gene: TRBJ1-6; d_gene: .; abundance: .; CDR3aa: CACRPPGGLIANSPLHF; CDR3nt: TGTGCCTGTCGGCCCCCGGGGGGGCTAATAGCGAATTCACCCCTCCACTTT
v_gene: TRBV7-2; j_gene: TRBJ2-3; d_gene: .; abundance: .; CDR3aa: CASSLPRPPTDTQYF; CDR3nt: TGTGCCAGCAGCTTACCCCGACCACCTACAGATACGCAGTATTTT
v_gene: TRBV5-1; j_gene: TRBJ2-7; d_gene: .; abundance: .; CDR3aa: CASSFSAQGTYEQYF; CDR3nt: TGCGCCAGCAGCTTCTCGGCGCAGGGCACCTACGAGCAGTACTTC
v_gene: TRBV23-1; j_gene: TRBJ2-7; d_gene: .; abundance: .; CDR3aa: CASSHIVDSGQYF; CDR3nt: TGCGCCAGCAGTCATATTGTAGACTCCGGGCAGTACTTC
v_gene: TRBV27; j_gene: TRBJ1-5; d_gene: .; abundance: few; CDR3aa: CASSLFRGNQPQHF; CDR3nt: TGTGCCAGCAGTTTATTTAGGGGCAATCAGCCCCAGCATTTT
v_gene: TRBV7-9; j_gene: TRBJ1-2; d_gene: .; abundance: many; CDR3aa: CASSLGGLEVYGYTF; CDR3nt: TGTGCCAGCAGCTTAGGGGGCCTGGAAGTGTATGGCTACACCTTC
v_gene: TRBV19; j_gene: TRBJ2-6; d_gene: TRBD1; abundance: .; CDR3aa: CASSKTGSGANVLTF; CDR3nt: TGTGCCAGTAGTAAGACAGGGTCTGGGGCCAACGTCCTGACTTTC
v_gene: TRBV9; j_gene: TRBJ2-6; d_gene: .; abundance: .; CDR3aa: CASSAAGGAGANVLTF; CDR3nt: TGTGCCAGCAGCGCCGCAGGAGGGGCTGGGGCCAACGTCCTGACTTTC